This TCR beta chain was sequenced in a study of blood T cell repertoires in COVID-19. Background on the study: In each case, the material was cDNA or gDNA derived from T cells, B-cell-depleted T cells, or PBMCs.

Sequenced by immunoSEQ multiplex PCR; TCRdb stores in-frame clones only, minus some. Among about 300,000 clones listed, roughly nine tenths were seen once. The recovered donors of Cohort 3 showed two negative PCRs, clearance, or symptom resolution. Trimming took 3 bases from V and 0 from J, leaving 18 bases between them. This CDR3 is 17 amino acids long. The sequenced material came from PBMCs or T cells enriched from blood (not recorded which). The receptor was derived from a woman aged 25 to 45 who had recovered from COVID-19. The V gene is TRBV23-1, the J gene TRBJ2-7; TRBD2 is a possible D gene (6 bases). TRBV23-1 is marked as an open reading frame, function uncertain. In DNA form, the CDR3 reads TGCGCCAGCAGTCATCCAGGCGGGGACGGGAGCTCCTACGAGCAGTACTTC. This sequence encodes CASSHPGGDGSSYEQYF.